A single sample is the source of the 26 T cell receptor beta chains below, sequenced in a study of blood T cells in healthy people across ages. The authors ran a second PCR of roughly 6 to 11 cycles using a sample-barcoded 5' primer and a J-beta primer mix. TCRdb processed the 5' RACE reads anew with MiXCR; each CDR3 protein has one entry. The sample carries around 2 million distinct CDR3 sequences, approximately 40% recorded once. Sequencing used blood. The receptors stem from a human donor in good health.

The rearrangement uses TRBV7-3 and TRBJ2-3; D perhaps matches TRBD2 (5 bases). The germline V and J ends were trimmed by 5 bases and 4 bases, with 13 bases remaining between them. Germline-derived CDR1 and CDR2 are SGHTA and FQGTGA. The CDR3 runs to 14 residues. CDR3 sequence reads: CASSQRRSADTQYF. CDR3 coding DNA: TGTGCCAGCAGCCAGCGGCGTAGTGCAGATACGCAGTATTTT.

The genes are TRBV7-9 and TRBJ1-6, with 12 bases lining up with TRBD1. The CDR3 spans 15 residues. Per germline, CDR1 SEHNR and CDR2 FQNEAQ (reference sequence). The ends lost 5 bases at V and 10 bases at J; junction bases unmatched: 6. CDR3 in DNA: TGTGCCAGCAGCGGGACAGGGGGCGACAGGTCACCCCTCCACTTT. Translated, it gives CASSGTGGDRSPLHF.

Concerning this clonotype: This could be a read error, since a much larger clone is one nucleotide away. The DNA of the CDR3 is TGTGCCAGCAGTGTCGGAGGGAGAGGAGCCTACAATGAGCAGTACTTC. Amino acids: CASSVGGRGAYNEQYF. The chain links TRBV5-4 to TRBJ2-7; maybe TRBD2 (6 bases). This CDR3 has 16 residues. Germline CDR1 SGHNT, CDR2 YYREEE (reference sequence). V was shortened by 5 bases and J by 7 bases, with 25 bases between the two germline ends.

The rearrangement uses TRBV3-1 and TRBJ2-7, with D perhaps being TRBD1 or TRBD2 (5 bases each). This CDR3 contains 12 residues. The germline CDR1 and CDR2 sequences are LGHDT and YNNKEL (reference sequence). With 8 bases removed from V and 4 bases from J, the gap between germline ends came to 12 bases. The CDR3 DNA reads TGTGCCAGCGAGGGGTTAGGTTACGAGCAGTACTTC. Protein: CASEGLGYEQYF.

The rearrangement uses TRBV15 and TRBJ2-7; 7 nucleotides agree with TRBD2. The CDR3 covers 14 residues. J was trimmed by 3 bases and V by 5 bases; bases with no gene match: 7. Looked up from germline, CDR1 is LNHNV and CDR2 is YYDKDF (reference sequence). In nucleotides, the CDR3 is TGTGCCACCAGCTCAGGACTAGGGAGCTACGAGCAGTACTTC. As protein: CATSSGLGSYEQYF.

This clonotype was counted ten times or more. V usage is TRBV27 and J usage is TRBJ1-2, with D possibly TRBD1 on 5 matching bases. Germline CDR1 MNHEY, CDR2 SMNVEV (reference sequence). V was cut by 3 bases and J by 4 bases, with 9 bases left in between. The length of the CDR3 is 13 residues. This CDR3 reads CASSFRGSYGYTF. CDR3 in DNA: TGTGCCAGCAGTTTTAGGGGAAGCTATGGCTACACCTTC.

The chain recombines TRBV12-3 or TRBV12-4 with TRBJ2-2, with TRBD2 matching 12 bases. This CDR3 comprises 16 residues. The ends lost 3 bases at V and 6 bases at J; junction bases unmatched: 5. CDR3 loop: CASSFRPSGGAGELFF. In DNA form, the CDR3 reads TGTGCCAGCAGTTTTCGGCCTAGCGGGGGGGCCGGGGAGCTGTTTTTT.

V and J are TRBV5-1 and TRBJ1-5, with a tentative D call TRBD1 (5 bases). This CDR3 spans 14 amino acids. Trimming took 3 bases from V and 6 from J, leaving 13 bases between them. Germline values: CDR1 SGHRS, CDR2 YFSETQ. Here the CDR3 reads CASSWGLVAQPQHF. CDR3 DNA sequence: TGCGCCAGCAGCTGGGGCCTTGTCGCTCAGCCCCAGCATTTT.

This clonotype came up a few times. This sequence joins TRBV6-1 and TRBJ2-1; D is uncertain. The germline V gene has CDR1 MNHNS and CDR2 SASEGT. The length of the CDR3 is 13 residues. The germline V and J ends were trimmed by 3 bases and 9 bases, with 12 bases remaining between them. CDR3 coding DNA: TGTGCCAGCAGTGACGACTCACGCAGTGAGCAGTTCTTC. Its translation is CASSDDSRSEQFF.

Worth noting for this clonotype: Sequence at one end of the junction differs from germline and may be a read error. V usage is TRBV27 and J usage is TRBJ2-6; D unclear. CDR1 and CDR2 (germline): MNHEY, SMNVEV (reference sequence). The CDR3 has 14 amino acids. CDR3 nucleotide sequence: TGTGCCAGCACTTTAGAATACGGGGCCAACGTCCTGACTTTC. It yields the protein CASTLEYGANVLTF.

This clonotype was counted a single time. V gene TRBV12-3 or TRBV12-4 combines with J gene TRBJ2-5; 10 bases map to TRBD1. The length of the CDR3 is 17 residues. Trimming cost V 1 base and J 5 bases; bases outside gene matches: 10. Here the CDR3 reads CASSLGAGQGRGETQYF. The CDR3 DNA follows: TGTGCCAGCAGTTTAGGAGCGGGACAGGGGCGGGGGGAGACCCAGTACTTC.

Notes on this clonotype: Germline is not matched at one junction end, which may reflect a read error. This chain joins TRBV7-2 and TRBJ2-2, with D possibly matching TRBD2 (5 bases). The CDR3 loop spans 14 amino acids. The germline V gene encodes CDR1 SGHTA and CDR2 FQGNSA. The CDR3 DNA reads TGTGCCAGCAGCGGACTTGGGAACACCGGGGAGCGGTTTTTT. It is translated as CASSGLGNTGERFF.

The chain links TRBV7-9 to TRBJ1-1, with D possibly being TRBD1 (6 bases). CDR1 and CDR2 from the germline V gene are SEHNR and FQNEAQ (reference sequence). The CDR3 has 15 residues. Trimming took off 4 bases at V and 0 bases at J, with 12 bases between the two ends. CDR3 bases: TGTGCCAGCAGCTCCGGACAGAGCATGAACACTGAAGCTTTCTTT. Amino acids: CASSSGQSMNTEAFF.

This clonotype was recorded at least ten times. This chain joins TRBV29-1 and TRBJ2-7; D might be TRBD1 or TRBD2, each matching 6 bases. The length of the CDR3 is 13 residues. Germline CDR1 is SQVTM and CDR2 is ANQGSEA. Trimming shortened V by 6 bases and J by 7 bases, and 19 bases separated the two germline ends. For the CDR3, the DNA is TGCAGCGTCCCAATGGAGGGGGGCAAGGAGCAGTACTTC. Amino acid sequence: CSVPMEGGKEQYF.

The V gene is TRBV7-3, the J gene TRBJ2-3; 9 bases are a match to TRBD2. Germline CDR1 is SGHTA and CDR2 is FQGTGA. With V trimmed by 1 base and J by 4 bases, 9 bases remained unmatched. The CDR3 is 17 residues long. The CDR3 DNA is TGTGCCAGCAGCTTAATCGCGACTAGCGGTTATGCAGATACGCAGTATTTT. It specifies CASSLIATSGYADTQYF.

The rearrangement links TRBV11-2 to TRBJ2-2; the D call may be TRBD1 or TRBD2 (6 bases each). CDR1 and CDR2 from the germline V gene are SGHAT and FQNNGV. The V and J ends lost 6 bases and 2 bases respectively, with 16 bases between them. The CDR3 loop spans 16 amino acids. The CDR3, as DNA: TGTGCCAGCAGAGGGCTGAGGGGGGCAAACACCGGGGAGCTGTTTTTT. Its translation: CASRGLRGANTGELFF.

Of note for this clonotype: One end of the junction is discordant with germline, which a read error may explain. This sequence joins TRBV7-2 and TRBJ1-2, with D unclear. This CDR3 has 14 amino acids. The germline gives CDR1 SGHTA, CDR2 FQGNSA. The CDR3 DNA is TGTGCCTGCAGCTTAGGGTGGAGGGTCGATGGCTACACCTTC. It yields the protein CACSLGWRVDGYTF.

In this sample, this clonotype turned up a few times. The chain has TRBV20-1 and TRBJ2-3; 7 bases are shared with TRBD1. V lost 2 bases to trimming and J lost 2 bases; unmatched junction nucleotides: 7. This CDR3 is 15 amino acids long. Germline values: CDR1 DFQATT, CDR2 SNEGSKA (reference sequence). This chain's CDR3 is CSARQPGQHTDTQYF. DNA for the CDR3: TGCAGTGCTAGACAGCCGGGACAGCACACAGATACGCAGTATTTT.

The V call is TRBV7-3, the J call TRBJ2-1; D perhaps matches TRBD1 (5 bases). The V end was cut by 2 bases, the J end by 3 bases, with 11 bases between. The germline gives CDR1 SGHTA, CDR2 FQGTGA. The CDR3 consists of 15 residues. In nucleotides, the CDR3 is TGTGCCAGCAGCTTACAGGGAACTAACTACAATGAGCAGTTCTTC. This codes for CASSLQGTNYNEQFF.

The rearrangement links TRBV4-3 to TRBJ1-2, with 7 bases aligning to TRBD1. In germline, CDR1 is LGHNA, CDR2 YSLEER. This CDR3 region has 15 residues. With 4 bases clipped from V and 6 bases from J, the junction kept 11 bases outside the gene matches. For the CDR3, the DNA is TGCGCCAGCAGCCTCACAGGGGCCGCCGCGAATGGCTACACCTTC. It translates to CASSLTGAAANGYTF.

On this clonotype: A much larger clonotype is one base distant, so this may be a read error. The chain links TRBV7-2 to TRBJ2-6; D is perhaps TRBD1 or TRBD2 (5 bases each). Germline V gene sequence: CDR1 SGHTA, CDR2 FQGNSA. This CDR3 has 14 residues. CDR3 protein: CASSWPGRANVRTF. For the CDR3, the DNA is TGTGCCAGCAGCTGGCCGGGACGAGCCAACGTCCGGACTTTC.

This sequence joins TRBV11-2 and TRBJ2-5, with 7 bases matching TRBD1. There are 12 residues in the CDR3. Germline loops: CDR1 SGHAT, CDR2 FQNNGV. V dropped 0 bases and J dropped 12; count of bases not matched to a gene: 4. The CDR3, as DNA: TGTGCCAGCAGCTTAGAGTCCCAGGGGGAGTACTTC. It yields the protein CASSLESQGEYF.

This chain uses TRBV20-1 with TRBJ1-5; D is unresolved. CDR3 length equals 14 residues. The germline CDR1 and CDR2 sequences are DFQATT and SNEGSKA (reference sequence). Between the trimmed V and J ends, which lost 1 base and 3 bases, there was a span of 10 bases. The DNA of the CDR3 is TGCAGTGCTAGAGGCGTAAGTTTCAATCAGCCCCAGCATTTT. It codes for CSARGVSFNQPQHF.

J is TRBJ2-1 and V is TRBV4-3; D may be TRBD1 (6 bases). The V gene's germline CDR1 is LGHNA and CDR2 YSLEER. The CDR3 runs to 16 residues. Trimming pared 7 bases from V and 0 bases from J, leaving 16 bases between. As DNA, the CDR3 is TGCGCCAGCACTCCATCCGGGACAAACTCCTACAATGAGCAGTTCTTC. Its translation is CASTPSGTNSYNEQFF.

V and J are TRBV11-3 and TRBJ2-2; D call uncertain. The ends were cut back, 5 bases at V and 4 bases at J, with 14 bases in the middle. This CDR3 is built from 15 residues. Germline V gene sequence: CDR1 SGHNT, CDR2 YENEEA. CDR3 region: CASSLRVNPTGELFF. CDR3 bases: TGTGCCAGCAGCCTCCGAGTCAATCCCACCGGGGAGCTGTTTTTT.

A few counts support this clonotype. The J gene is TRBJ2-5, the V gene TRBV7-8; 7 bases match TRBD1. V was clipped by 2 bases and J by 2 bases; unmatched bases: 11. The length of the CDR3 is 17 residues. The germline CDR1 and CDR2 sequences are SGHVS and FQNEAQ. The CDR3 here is CASSLFFPGTEQETQYF. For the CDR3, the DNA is TGTGCCAGCAGCTTATTCTTCCCCGGGACAGAACAAGAGACCCAGTACTTC. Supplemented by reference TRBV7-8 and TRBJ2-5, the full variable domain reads GAGVSQSPRYKVAKRGQDVALRCDPISGHVSLFWYQQALGQGPEFLTYFQNEAQLDKSGLPSDRFFAERPEGSVSTLKIQRTQQEDSAVYLCASSLFFPGTEQETQYFGPGTRLLVL.